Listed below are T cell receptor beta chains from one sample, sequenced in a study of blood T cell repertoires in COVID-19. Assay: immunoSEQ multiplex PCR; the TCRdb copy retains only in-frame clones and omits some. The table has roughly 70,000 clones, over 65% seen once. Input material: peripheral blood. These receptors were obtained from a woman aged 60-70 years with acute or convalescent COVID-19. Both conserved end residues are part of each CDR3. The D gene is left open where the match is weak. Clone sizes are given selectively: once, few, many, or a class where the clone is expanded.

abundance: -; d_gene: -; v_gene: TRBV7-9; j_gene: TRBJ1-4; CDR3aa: CASSSNRDIAQATNEKLFF; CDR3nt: TGTGCCAGCAGTTCCAACCGGGACATCGCCCAAGCAACTAATGAAAAACTGTTTTTT
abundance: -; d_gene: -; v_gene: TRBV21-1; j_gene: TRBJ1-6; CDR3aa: CASSLTVPNSPLHF; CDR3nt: TGTGCCAGCAGCTTGACAGTTCCTAATTCACCCCTCCACTTT
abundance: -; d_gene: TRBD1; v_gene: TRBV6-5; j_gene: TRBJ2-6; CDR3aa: CASRTGGSGANVLTF; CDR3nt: TGTGCCAGCAGGACAGGGGGCTCTGGGGCCAACGTCCTGACTTTC
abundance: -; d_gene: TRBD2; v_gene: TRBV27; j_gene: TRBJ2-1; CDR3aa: CASSTSGLANEQFF; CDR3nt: TGTGCCAGCAGTACCTCCGGACTAGCGAATGAGCAGTTCTTC
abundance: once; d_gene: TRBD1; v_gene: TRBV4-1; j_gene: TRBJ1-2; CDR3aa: CASRPTGVSYGYTF; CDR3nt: TGCGCCAGCAGACCGACAGGGGTCAGCTATGGCTACACCTTC
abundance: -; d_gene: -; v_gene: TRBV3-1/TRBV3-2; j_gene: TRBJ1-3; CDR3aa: CASSHGGLSGNTIYF; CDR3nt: TGTGCCAGCAGTCATGGAGGCCTCTCTGGAAACACCATATATTTT
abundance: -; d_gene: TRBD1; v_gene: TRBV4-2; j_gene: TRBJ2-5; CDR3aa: CASSQRQGQETQYF; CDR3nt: TGTGCCAGCAGCCAGAGACAGGGGCAAGAGACCCAGTACTTC
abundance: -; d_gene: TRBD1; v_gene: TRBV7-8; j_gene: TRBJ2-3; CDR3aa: CASTQGLGQGSDTQYF; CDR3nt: TGTGCCAGCACCCAAGGCTTGGGACAGGGCTCAGATACGCAGTATTTT
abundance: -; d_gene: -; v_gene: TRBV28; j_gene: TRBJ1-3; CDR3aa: CASSSRRGTDFSGNTIYF; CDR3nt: TGTGCCAGCAGTTCCCGCAGGGGTACTGACTTCTCTGGAAACACCATATATTTT
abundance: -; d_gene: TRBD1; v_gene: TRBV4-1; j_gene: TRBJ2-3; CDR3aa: CASSRESPETGALTDTQYF; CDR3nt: TGCGCCAGCAGCCGAGAAAGTCCAGAAACAGGGGCCCTCACAGATACGCAGTATTTT
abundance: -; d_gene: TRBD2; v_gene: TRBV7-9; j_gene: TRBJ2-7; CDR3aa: CASSFRAGASNEQYF; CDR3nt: TGTGCCAGCAGCTTCAGAGCGGGAGCGTCCAACGAGCAGTACTTC
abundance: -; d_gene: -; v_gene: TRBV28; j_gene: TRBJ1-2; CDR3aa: CASSLSLQGNGYTF; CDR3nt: TGTGCCAGCAGTTTATCCCTACAGGGAAATGGCTACACCTTC
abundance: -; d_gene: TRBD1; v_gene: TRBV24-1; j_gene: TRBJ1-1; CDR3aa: CATSVTGTEGTEAFF; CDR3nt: TGTGCCACCAGTGTGACAGGGACGGAGGGCACTGAAGCTTTCTTT
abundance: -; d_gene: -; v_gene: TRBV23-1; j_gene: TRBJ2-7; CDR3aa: CASSPLSGITYEQYF; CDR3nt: TGCGCCAGCAGTCCCCTTAGCGGAATCACCTACGAGCAGTACTTC
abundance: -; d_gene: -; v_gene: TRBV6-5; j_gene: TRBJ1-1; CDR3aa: CASRKEVGSTEAFF; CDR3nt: TGTGCCAGCAGGAAAGAGGTAGGGAGCACTGAAGCTTTCTTT
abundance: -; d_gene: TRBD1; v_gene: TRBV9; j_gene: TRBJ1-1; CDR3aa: CASSVAAGTGNGVPEAFF; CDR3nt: TGTGCCAGCAGCGTAGCCGCGGGGACAGGCAACGGGGTCCCTGAAGCTTTCTTT
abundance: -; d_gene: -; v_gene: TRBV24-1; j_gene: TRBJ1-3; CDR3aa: CATSDPMVSGNTIYF; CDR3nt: TGTGCCACCAGTGATCCTATGGTCTCTGGAAACACCATATATTTT
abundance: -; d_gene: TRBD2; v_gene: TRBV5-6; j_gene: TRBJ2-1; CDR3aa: CASSLYRTSGTNEQFF; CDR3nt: TGTGCCAGCAGCTTGTACAGGACTAGCGGGACCAATGAGCAGTTCTTC
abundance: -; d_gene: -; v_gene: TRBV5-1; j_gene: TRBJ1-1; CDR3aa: CASSASGRDTEAFF; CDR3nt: TGCGCCAGCAGCGCGAGCGGGAGGGACACTGAAGCTTTCTTT
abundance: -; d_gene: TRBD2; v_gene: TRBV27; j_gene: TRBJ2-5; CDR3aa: CASSLWVAGKETQYF; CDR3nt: TGTGCCAGCAGTTTATGGGTAGCGGGAAAAGAGACCCAGTACTTC
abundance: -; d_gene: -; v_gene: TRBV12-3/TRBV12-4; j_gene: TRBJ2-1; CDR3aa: CASSLLAHEQFF; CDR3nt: TGTGCCAGCAGTTTGTTGGCCCATGAGCAGTTCTTC
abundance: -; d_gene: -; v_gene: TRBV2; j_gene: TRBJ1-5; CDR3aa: CASSRRSVGSNQPQHF; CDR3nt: TGTGCCAGCAGTAGGAGGAGTGTGGGGAGCAATCAGCCCCAGCATTTT
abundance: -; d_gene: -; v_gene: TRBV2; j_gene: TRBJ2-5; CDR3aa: CASKEDQETQYF; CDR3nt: TGTGCCAGCAAGGAGGATCAAGAGACCCAGTACTTC
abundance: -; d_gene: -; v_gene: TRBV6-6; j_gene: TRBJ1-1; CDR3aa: CASSYLTEAFF; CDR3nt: TGTGCCAGCAGTTACTTAACTGAAGCTTTCTTT